This T cell receptor beta chain was sequenced for a study of read filtering for tumor transcriptome and immune sequencing. Study background: DNase treatment preceded whole-transcriptome library preparation. RNA-seq yielded only roughly 75 to 1,400 TCR reads, IR-seq about 4 to 10.27 million. General observations from the study: Dropping single-read clonotypes raised IR-seq and RNA-seq shared-clonotype correlation. This fraction held mixed bone marrow immune cells after CD138-negative sorting.

From about 400 ng of RNA, a library with molecular barcoded alpha/delta and beta/gamma adaptors was made. TCRdb re-analysed the reads in MiXCR, keeping a single row per CDR3 protein. The table records approximately 43,000 distinct CDR3 sequences, about an eighth of them present only once. This clonotype was detected ten times or more. What it binds is unknown. The sequenced sample was a population of CD138-negative cells sorted from bone marrow. The sequence derives from a donor at least 40 years old with multiple myeloma.

CDR3: CASSEDSTDTQYF. The CDR3 region has the DNA TGCGCCAGCAGTGAGGACAGCACAGATACGCAGTATTTT. The J gene is TRBJ2-3, the V gene TRBV10-2; D not certain. Trimming removed 2 bases from V and 0 bases from J, with 3 bases in between. There are 13 residues in the CDR3. The V gene's germline CDR1 is WSHSY and CDR2 SAAADI.